The following is a TCR beta chain sequence with its context. CDR3 size: 17 residues. Trimming took 0 bases from V and 4 from J; bases not matched to a gene: 12. The germline V gene encodes CDR1 LGHNA and CDR2 YSLEER. The data stem from a study of blood T cell repertoires in COVID-19. TCRdb's copy holds only in-frame clones and misses some; the assay was immunoSEQ multiplex PCR. Of about 300,000 clones listed, 75% to 90% are singletons. Specimen: PBMCs or T cells enriched from blood (not recorded which). The TCR comes from a woman in her thirties or forties who had recovered from COVID-19. This chain uses TRBV4-3 with TRBJ2-7; TRBD1 matches 7 bases. The CDR3 reads CASSQETGTVRPYEQYF. CDR3 DNA: TGCGCCAGCAGCCAAGAGACCGGGACAGTTAGACCTTACGAGCAGTACTTC.